A selection of T cell receptor beta chains follows, all from one sample in a study of identical twins. TCRdb redid the calling of the 5' RACE reads with MiXCR, one entry per CDR3 protein. The table includes about 150,000 distinct CDR3 sequences, roughly 3.5% detected once. Sequencing was done on a sample of memory T cells sorted from blood. These receptor sequences come from a young man in good health. Both conserved end residues are part of each CDR3. Not all rows give a size; the values are once, few, many and, for expanded clones, a class.

v_gene: TRBV4-3
abundance: many
CDR3aa: CASNRRETQYF

v_gene: TRBV9
abundance: many
CDR3aa: CASSVRGWDTEAFF

v_gene: TRBV20-1
abundance: many
CDR3aa: CSARTGGSTDTQYF

v_gene: TRBV6-5
abundance: many
CDR3aa: CASSYGMAATSSGANVLTF

v_gene: TRBV6-2/TRBV6-3
abundance: many
CDR3aa: CASTSRREGRNNEQFF

v_gene: TRBV20-1
abundance: many
CDR3aa: CSARDGQGADTQYF

v_gene: TRBV10-3
abundance: few
CDR3aa: CAISDLVGTPNYGYTF

v_gene: TRBV12-3/TRBV12-4
abundance: many
CDR3aa: CASSATGGRLYGYTF

v_gene: TRBV12-3/TRBV12-4
abundance: many
CDR3aa: CASSLRGSGETQYF

v_gene: TRBV20-1
abundance: many
CDR3aa: CKVAGGSYNEQFF

v_gene: TRBV29-1
abundance: many
CDR3aa: CITERNTEAFF

v_gene: TRBV6-5
abundance: few
CDR3aa: CASSYTPRVYNEQFF

v_gene: TRBV5-6
abundance: many
CDR3aa: CASSFLGRNTGELFF

v_gene: TRBV20-1
abundance: many
CDR3aa: CSAQTTGDGGYTF

v_gene: TRBV11-2
abundance: many
CDR3aa: CASSARQIREQFF

v_gene: TRBV15
abundance: many
CDR3aa: CATSNPGRGTGELFF

v_gene: TRBV12-3/TRBV12-4
abundance: many
CDR3aa: CASSFQSQGTDTQYF

v_gene: TRBV12-3/TRBV12-4
abundance: many
CDR3aa: CASSLGAENQAFF

v_gene: TRBV20-1
abundance: many
CDR3aa: CSALGEVVDQPQHF

v_gene: TRBV6-1
abundance: many
CDR3aa: CASRLDRTGNQPQHF

v_gene: TRBV20-1
abundance: many
CDR3aa: CSASLGLTEMSNQPQHF

v_gene: TRBV10-3
abundance: many
CDR3aa: CAISESPGGLEETQYF

v_gene: TRBV4-3
abundance: many
CDR3aa: CASSQGTGGGSYEQYF

v_gene: TRBV5-4
abundance: many
CDR3aa: CASSFAREYNEQFF

v_gene: TRBV5-5
abundance: -
CDR3aa: CASRAQVASESTDTQYF

v_gene: TRBV7-9
abundance: many
CDR3aa: CASSLVILGQPLNEQFF

v_gene: TRBV5-5
abundance: many
CDR3aa: CASSLISSGELFF

v_gene: TRBV6-2/TRBV6-3
abundance: many
CDR3aa: CASRESRRDTDTQYF

v_gene: TRBV7-2
abundance: many
CDR3aa: CASSLGQGRTGELFF

v_gene: TRBV4-2
abundance: many
CDR3aa: CASSQEGHLNTEAFF

v_gene: TRBV5-1
abundance: many
CDR3aa: CASSLGASLNTEAFF

v_gene: TRBV12-3/TRBV12-4
abundance: many
CDR3aa: CASSLVFPETQYF

v_gene: TRBV11-2
abundance: -
CDR3aa: CASSFRTGASGYTF

v_gene: TRBV11-1
abundance: many
CDR3aa: CATPKSPGQRFSGANVLTF

v_gene: TRBV6-2/TRBV6-3
abundance: -
CDR3aa: CASSLVTGVVGQETQYF

v_gene: TRBV5-1
abundance: many
CDR3aa: CASSFSGRGNEQFF

v_gene: TRBV6-1
abundance: -
CDR3aa: CASSETQYNQPQHF

v_gene: TRBV28
abundance: many
CDR3aa: CASVLGGGISYEQYF

v_gene: TRBV7-2
abundance: many
CDR3aa: CASSHQGSTYEQYF

v_gene: TRBV5-5
abundance: many
CDR3aa: CASSTAGTGGAEAFF

v_gene: TRBV7-2
abundance: many
CDR3aa: CASSLEAWDTQYF

v_gene: TRBV4-1
abundance: many
CDR3aa: CASSPGLRGNNEQFF

v_gene: TRBV14
abundance: many
CDR3aa: CASSYYIGQGPFF

v_gene: TRBV24-1
abundance: many
CDR3aa: CATSDLNRRYTF

v_gene: TRBV29-1
abundance: many
CDR3aa: CSVSDRLRNEQFF

v_gene: TRBV10-1
abundance: many
CDR3aa: CASSLGLSTDTQYF

v_gene: TRBV6-6
abundance: many
CDR3aa: CASSYDETAFF

v_gene: TRBV6-4
abundance: -
CDR3aa: CASSVIPGLDTGELFF

v_gene: TRBV2
abundance: many
CDR3aa: CASRSRGDEKLFF

v_gene: TRBV10-3
abundance: many
CDR3aa: CAIRSGERMATEAFF

v_gene: TRBV20-1
abundance: many
CDR3aa: CSAAKVNTEAFF

v_gene: TRBV7-7
abundance: many
CDR3aa: CASSLRPGREETQYF

v_gene: TRBV9
abundance: many
CDR3aa: CASSVAGGAPTDTEAFF